Shown below are 9 T cell receptor beta chains from a single sample sequenced in a study of CD4 T cells in relation to SARS-CoV-2 and coronaviruses. Assay used: immunoSEQ multiplex PCR; TCRdb lists only in-frame clones, some missing. This sample has about 37,000 clones, with roughly 90% found just once. Sequencing was done on a sample of memory CD4+ T cells from PBMCs. The receptors were sampled from an adult with COVID-19.

The chain joins TRBV6-2 or TRBV6-3 to TRBJ1-1; D gene unclear. Germline-derived CDR1 and CDR2 are MNHEY and SVGEGT. This CDR3 spans 15 amino acids. V lost 4 bases, J lost 1 base, and 13 bases lay in between. In DNA, the CDR3 is TGTGCCAGCAGTTCTTTTGACGGGCCGAACACTGAAGCTTTCTTT. It is translated as CASSSFDGPNTEAFF.

The CDR3 is CASNRDAGRGTDTQYF. In nucleotides, the CDR3 is TGTGCCAGCAACCGGGACGCAGGACGGGGCACAGATACGCAGTATTTT. This chain links TRBV2 with TRBJ2-3, with D perhaps matching TRBD1 or TRBD2 (5 bases each). This CDR3 spans 16 amino acids. V lost 7 bases and J lost 1, with 18 bases in between. The germline CDR1 and CDR2 sequences are SNHLY and FYNNEI.

This clone is a singleton in its sample. The chain employs TRBV5-1 and TRBJ1-1, with 8 bases identical to TRBD1. The CDR3 covers 14 residues. CDR1 is SGHRS and CDR2 is YFSETQ in the germline V gene. J gave up 1 base and V 3 bases, and 2 bases lay outside the gene matches. The CDR3 DNA reads as TGCGCCAGCAGCTGGGGACAGGAGAACACTGAAGCTTTCTTT. Its translation is CASSWGQENTEAFF.

In this sample, this clone turned up a few times. This chain joins TRBV12-5 and TRBJ1-5; weak D call: TRBD1 (6 bases). The germline CDR1 and CDR2 sequences are LGHNT and FRNRAP. Trimming pared 7 bases from V and 0 bases from J, leaving 10 bases between. This CDR3 has 14 amino acids. In DNA form, the CDR3 reads TGTGCTAGTGCGGACAGTTATAGCAATCAGCCCCAGCATTTT. Protein: CASADSYSNQPQHF. The full variable domain, in which reference TRBV12-5 and TRBJ1-5 provide the parts outside the CDR3, is DARVTQTPRHKVTEMGQEVTMRCQPILGHNTVFWYRQTMMQGLELLAYFRNRAPLDDSGMPKDRFSAEMPDATLATLKIQPSEPRDSAVYFCASADSYSNQPQHFGDGTRLSIL.

The chain employs TRBV3-1 (or the pseudogene TRBV3-2) and TRBJ2-1; TRBD2 matches 11 bases. Germline V lookup: CDR1 LGHDT, CDR2 YNNKEL (reference sequence). V lost 4 bases to trimming and J lost 9 bases; unmatched junction nucleotides: 8. This CDR3 comprises 15 residues. CDR3 DNA sequence: TGTGCCAGCAGCCTAGCGGGGGGGCCTTGGGGTGAGCAGTTCTTC. Residues: CASSLAGGPWGEQFF.

The chain is built from TRBV9 and TRBJ1-2; D possibly corresponds to TRBD1 (5 bases). CDR3 size: 14 residues. Trimming stripped 0 bases from V and 2 bases from J, with 8 bases between. Germline V lookup: CDR1 SGDLS, CDR2 YYNGEE. The CDR3 DNA follows: TGTGCCAGCAGCGTAGACAACAGGAACTATGGCTACACCTTC. It codes for CASSVDNRNYGYTF.

The J gene is TRBJ1-1, the V gene TRBV7-2; no clear D gene. The germline V and J ends were trimmed by 2 bases and 1 base, with 8 bases remaining between them. There are 14 residues in the CDR3. CDR1 SGHTA and CDR2 FQGNSA come from the germline V gene. CDR3 sequence: CASSLQSSNTEAFF. The CDR3 nucleotides read TGTGCCAGCAGCTTACAGAGCTCGAACACTGAAGCTTTCTTT.

The chain has TRBV27 and TRBJ1-1; no clear D. Germline V gene data show CDR1 as MNHEY and CDR2 as SMNVEV (reference sequence). This CDR3 contains 13 residues. V was trimmed by 5 bases and J by 0 bases, leaving 7 bases between them. The CDR3 DNA reads TGTGCCAGCAGTCCAGAGATGAACACTGAAGCTTTCTTT. Translation gives CASSPEMNTEAFF.

J is TRBJ2-1 and V is TRBV29-1; TRBD1 is a possible D gene (8 bases). From germline, CDR1 is SQVTM and CDR2 ANQGSEA. The CDR3 is made up of 18 amino acids. The V and J ends lost 3 bases and 8 bases respectively, with 29 bases between them. The CDR3 sequence is CSVEGVLQSQGAGDEQFF. DNA of the CDR3: TGCAGCGTTGAGGGCGTTCTGCAGAGTCAGGGGGCGGGGGATGAGCAGTTCTTC.